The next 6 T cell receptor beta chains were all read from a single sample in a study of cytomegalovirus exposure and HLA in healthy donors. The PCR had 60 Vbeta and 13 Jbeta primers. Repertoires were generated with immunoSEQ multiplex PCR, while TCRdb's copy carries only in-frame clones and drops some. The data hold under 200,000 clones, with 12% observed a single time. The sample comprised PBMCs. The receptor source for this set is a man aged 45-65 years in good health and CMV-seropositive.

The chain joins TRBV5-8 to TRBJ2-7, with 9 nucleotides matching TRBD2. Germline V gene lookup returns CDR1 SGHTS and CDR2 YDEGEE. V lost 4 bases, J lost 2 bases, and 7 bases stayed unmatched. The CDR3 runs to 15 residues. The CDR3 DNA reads TGTGCCAGCAGCCCTAGCGGGACACTAACCTACGAGCAGTACGTC. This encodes CASSPSGTLTYEQYV.

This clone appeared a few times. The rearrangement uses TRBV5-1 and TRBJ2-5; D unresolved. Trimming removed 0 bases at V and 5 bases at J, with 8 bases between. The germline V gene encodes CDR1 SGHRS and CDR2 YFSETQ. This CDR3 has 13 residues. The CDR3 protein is CASSLDSPETQYF. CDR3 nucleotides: TGCGCCAGCAGCTTGGATAGCCCGGAGACCCAGTACTTC.

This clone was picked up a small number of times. In DNA form, the CDR3 reads TGTGCCAGCAGCGTACTCGGAGGGACCCAGTACTTC. Translating it yields CASSVLGGTQYF. This chain connects TRBV9 to TRBJ2-5, with D possibly being TRBD2 (5 bases). This CDR3 has 12 residues. Trimming stripped 1 base from V and 7 bases from J, with 8 bases between. From germline, CDR1 is SGDLS and CDR2 YYNGEE.

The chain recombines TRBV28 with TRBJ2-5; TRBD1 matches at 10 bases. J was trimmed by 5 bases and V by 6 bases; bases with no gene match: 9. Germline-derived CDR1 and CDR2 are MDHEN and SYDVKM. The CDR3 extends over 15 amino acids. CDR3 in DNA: TGTGCCAGCAGCCCGACAGGGGGCATTGGGGAGACCCAGTACTTC. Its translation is CASSPTGGIGETQYF.

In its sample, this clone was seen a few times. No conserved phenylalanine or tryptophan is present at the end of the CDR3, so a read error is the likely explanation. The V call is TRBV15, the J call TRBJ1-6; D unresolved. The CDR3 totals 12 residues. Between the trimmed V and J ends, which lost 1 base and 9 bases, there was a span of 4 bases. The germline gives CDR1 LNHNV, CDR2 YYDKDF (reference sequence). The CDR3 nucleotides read TGTGCCACCAGCAGAGTTAGTTCACCCCTCCACCTT. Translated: CATSRVSSPLHL.

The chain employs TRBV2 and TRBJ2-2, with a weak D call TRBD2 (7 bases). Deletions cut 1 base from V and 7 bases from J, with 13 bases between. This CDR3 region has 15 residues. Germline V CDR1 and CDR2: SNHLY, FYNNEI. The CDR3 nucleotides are TGTGCCAGCAGTGAAGTGGGGGGGCCCATCGGGGAGCTGTTTTTT. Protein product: CASSEVGGPIGELFF.